This T cell receptor beta chain was observed in a study of identical twins. TCRdb itself ran the 5' RACE reads through MiXCR, one entry per CDR3 protein. Here the sample spans 510,000 or so distinct CDR3 sequences, approximately 16% being singletons. This CDR3 region has 16 residues. With 3 bases removed from V and 1 base from J, the gap between germline ends came to 16 bases. Germline V gene data show CDR1 as DFQATT and CDR2 as SNEGSKA (reference sequence). This same sample was also part of a study on yellow fever vaccine responses in identical twins.

The sample consisted of CD4+ T cells sorted from blood. The receptor was isolated from a woman between 18 and 30 years old in good health. V and J are TRBV20-1 and TRBJ2-1; weak D call: TRBD1 (5 bases). CDR3 protein: CSASTTGRNSYNEQFF. The DNA for the CDR3 is TGCAGTGCTAGTACTACAGGTCGCAATTCCTACAATGAGCAGTTCTTC.